The present T cell receptor (beta chain) was sequenced within a study of human T cells and chemical hapten exposure. Study overall: Subjects had 2% DPC placed on roughly 2 cm by roughly 2 cm of upper inner arm skin for sensitization.

TCRdb used MiXCR to reprocess the RACE reads, holding one entry per CDR3 protein. The table shows a few hundred thousand distinct CDR3 sequences, with roughly 8.9% occurring only once. V gave up 0 bases and J gave up 6 bases; unmatched junction bases: 7. This CDR3 spans 16 amino acids. Germline CDR1 is MNHEY and CDR2 is SVGAGI. This clonotype was detected only a few times. Its antigen is undetermined. Study conclusions and caveats: Controls had significantly fewer large CDR3 similarity clusters than were formed by expanded TCRs.

Time point specified: pre-sensitization, week 0. Treatment meaning: therapeutic diphenylcyclopropenone sensitization with weekly scalp DPC. The chain links TRBV6-5 to TRBJ2-7, with 11 bases identical to TRBD2. The source was whole blood, collected in connection with sensitization to the hapten diphenylcyclopropenone (DPC). The origin of this receptor is a woman between 40 and 55 years old with alopecia areata. Some clones in this sample may be carry-over from other donors' samples. The CDR3 sequence is CASSYSVSGRAFEQYF. As DNA, the CDR3 is TGTGCCAGCAGTTACTCGGTTAGCGGGAGGGCCTTCGAGCAGTACTTC.